The entry below describes one T cell receptor beta chain. Its antigen is still unknown. No base-level quality is on record; no much larger clone is a single base apart. These data originate in a study of blood T cell repertoires in COVID-19 (dated by TCRdb to 2020 to 2022). Turning to the overall study: Samples covering the acute and convalescent phases of COVID-19 were provided by collaborators in the United States, Italy and Spain. The prospective study material was composed of cDNA or gDNA derived from T cells, B-cell-depleted T cells, or PBMCs. Deeply sampled blood TCRbeta repertoires from subjects exposed to, actively infected with, or recovered from COVID-19 were included in the dataset. The repertoires were released in a freely available public database meant as a resource for research on the immune response to SARS-CoV-2. Samples were obtained from the ongoing ImmuneRACE study (first 160 participants) and from 1,254 subjects provided by 6 global collaborators. Nearly every sample came with metadata listing a de-identified subject ID, COVID-19 status, age in years and sex. Where available, HLA class I and class II types were obtained from metadata supplied by the sample provider rather than from assay-based typing.

TCRbeta CDR3 regions were amplified from genomic DNA using the immunoSEQ Assay, a bias-controlled multiplex PCR. Per the original workflow: The number of nucleated cells in each sample was estimated from the amplification of reference gene primers within the assay. To quantify the absolute abundance of each unique TCRbeta CDR3 rearrangement, sequence reads were collapsed and filtered. For each sample, productive Simpson clonality was calculated as the square root of Simpson's diversity index across productive rearrangements. TCRdb carries this immuneACCESS record with in-frame sequences only. Its versions omit some clonotypes, under half of them owing to an unresolved V gene in the studies checked, with the rest unexplained. The V and J calls and the clone size are those of that table, but D and trimming were determined from the DNA. The sample data list about 99,000 clones, and 70% to 90% of these were observed just once. Around 3.7% of the sample goes to the ten largest clones.

Its CDR3 holds 14 amino acids, cysteine through phenylalanine. CDR3 DNA only is kept here, 42 bases in frame from base 1. The germline V gene sets CDR1 to MGHRA and CDR2 to YSYEKL. Unmatched junction bases come to 7, with V trimmed by 9 bases and J by 3 bases. What the authors observed across the whole study: The amount of clinical and demographic metadata varied by source and participant and was provided uncurated.

The collaborating institutions used their own protocols to collect whole blood in K2EDTA tubes. For TCRbeta analysis, collaborators shipped samples as frozen whole blood, isolated PBMCs, or DNA extracted from either of those sample types. The sequence joins TRBV4-1 to TRBJ2-5; TRBD1 agrees with 10 junctional bases. The source of this sequence is a woman in her sixties or seventies with acute or convalescent COVID-19. Specimen: peripheral blood. CDR3 reads: CARRGTGEEETQYF. The nucleotides are TGCGCCAGGAGGGGGACAGGGGAAGAAGAGACCCAGTACTTC.